A single T cell receptor beta chain is shown here with its context. Its target is unknown. The sample originates from a study of response to subunit inactivated influenza vaccine. Study-wide results and limits: The authors suggested that few new T cells are recruited per seasonal influenza vaccination.

CDR3 length: 16 amino acids. V dropped 2 bases and J dropped 3 bases, with 16 bases sitting between them. TCRdb processed the RT-PCR reads anew with MiXCR; each CDR3 protein has one entry. The sample includes 250,000 to 350,000 distinct CDR3 sequences, 22% of them seen just once. The J gene is TRBJ1-1, the V gene TRBV12-3 or TRBV12-4; D ambiguous. The source material was PBMCs from blood, sampled 21 months after vaccination. The source is a man aged 50-75 years who received an inactivated influenza vaccine. CDR3 residues: CASSLTPTYADTEAFF. CDR3 in DNA: TGTGCCAGCAGTTTAACACCTACCTACGCGGACACTGAAGCTTTCTTT.